The 30 T cell receptor beta chains below come from one sample, sequenced in a study of identifying expanded T cells in peripheral blood. Generated by immunoSEQ multiplex PCR, the TCRdb table keeps only in-frame clones and is missing some. The repertoire holds just under 65,000 clones, 87% seen once, with around 4.6% in the top ten. The sample was blood. The origin of the receptors is a person aged 18 to 70 in good health.

The rearrangement joins TRBV9 to TRBJ1-5, with D maybe TRBD1 (5 bases). Germline CDR1 and CDR2: SGDLS and YYNGEE. The CDR3 is 15 residues long. Trimming pared 0 bases from V and 6 bases from J, leaving 13 bases between. The DNA of the CDR3 is TGTGCCAGCAGCGTAGGGTCTCAGGGTAGTCAGCCCCAGCATTTT. Residues: CASSVGSQGSQPQHF.

Many counts were recorded for this clone. This rearrangement joins TRBV6-1 to TRBJ1-4, with 9 nucleotides matching TRBD1. The V gene end was trimmed by 0 bases and the J gene end by 8 bases; junction bases not matched to a gene: 10. There are 17 residues in the CDR3. The germline V gene has CDR1 MNHNS and CDR2 SASEGT. As DNA, the CDR3 is TGTGCCAGCAGTGAAGCGATGATGGACAGGGGTGGGGAAAAACTGTTTTTT. Amino acid sequence: CASSEAMMDRGGEKLFF.

Worth noting for this clone: Other DNA sequences in the same sample also yield this CDR3. The rearrangement links TRBV2 to TRBJ2-7; D gene uncertain. V gave up 2 bases and J gave up 7 bases, with 12 bases separating them. Germline V CDR1 and CDR2: SNHLY, FYNNEI. There are 13 residues in the CDR3. The CDR3 DNA sequence: TGTGCCAGCAGTGAAAGCCCTCCCGGGGAGCAGTACTTC. Translated: CASSESPPGEQYF.

The chain carries TRBV7-3 and TRBJ1-1; 9 bases are shared with TRBD1. J gave up 2 bases and V 7 bases, and 20 bases lay outside the gene matches. Germline V gene lookup returns CDR1 SGHTA and CDR2 FQGTGA. The CDR3 contains 19 residues. This CDR3 reads CASIQTWTGAGESNTEAFF. The CDR3 nucleotides read TGTGCCAGCATCCAGACATGGACAGGGGCGGGGGAGAGTAACACTGAAGCTTTCTTT.

The CDR3 is CASALPRLAGGDTQYF. The CDR3 DNA follows: TGTGCCAGCGCTCTCCCCCGTTTAGCGGGGGGGGATACGCAGTATTTT. The genes are TRBV9 and TRBJ2-3; 11 bases agree with TRBD2. This CDR3 region has 16 residues. Losses at the gene ends were 7 bases for V and 6 bases for J; bases not matched to a gene: 13. CDR1 is SGDLS, CDR2 YYNGEE, per germline.

The chain has TRBV28 and TRBJ1-2; 7 nucleotides align to TRBD1. The germline V gene encodes CDR1 MDHEN and CDR2 SYDVKM. J lost 4 bases, V lost 7 bases, and 12 bases had no gene match. The CDR3 has 15 amino acids. The CDR3 region is CASTDDGQAIYGYTF. The DNA of the CDR3 is TGTGCCAGCACTGATGACGGACAGGCAATCTATGGCTACACCTTC.

This clone was recorded once. The chain couples TRBV5-1 to TRBJ2-7; TRBD2 matches 7 bases. This CDR3 spans 15 amino acids. Germline V gene sequence: CDR1 SGHRS, CDR2 YFSETQ. J lost 0 bases, V lost 0 bases, and 3 bases had no gene match. In DNA form, the CDR3 reads TGCGCCAGCAGCTTGGAAGCGGGATACTCCTACGAGCAGTACTTC. Its protein product is CASSLEAGYSYEQYF.

The chain is built from TRBV5-6 and TRBJ1-2, with 9 bases that match TRBD1. Germline V gene sequence: CDR1 SGHDT, CDR2 YYEEEE. V was pared by 0 bases and J by 4 bases, with 1 base of the junction left unmatched. This CDR3 region has 14 residues. The CDR3: CASSLGTGVYGYTF. CDR3 DNA: TGTGCCAGCAGCTTGGGGACAGGGGTCTATGGCTACACCTTC.

The chain recombines TRBV7-6 with TRBJ2-5, with a weak D call TRBD2 (5 bases). V gave up 3 bases and J gave up 5 bases, with 13 bases separating them. Germline loops: CDR1 SGHVS, CDR2 FNYEAQ. The CDR3 is 14 residues long. CDR3 amino acids: CASSFDPGRETQYF. The CDR3 region has the DNA TGTGCCAGCAGCTTTGACCCGGGAAGGGAGACCCAGTACTTC.

The rearrangement uses TRBV19 and TRBJ1-2; maybe TRBD1 (6 bases). The V end was cut by 3 bases, the J end by 4 bases, with 9 bases between. Per the germline V gene, CDR1 is LNHDA and CDR2 is SQIVND (reference sequence). This CDR3 region has 13 residues. The CDR3 loop reads CASSIGQLYGYTF. The CDR3 DNA reads TGTGCCAGTAGTATCGGACAGCTCTATGGCTACACCTTC.

This chain connects TRBV4-2 to TRBJ2-3; a possible D gene is TRBD1 (6 bases). CDR3 length equals 16 residues. Between the trimmed V and J ends, which lost 0 bases and 1 base, there was a span of 11 bases. CDR1 LGHNA and CDR2 YNFKEQ come from the germline V gene. The CDR3 bases are TGTGCCAGCAGCCAAGATTGGGGGCTACGCACAGATACGCAGTATTTT. It yields the protein CASSQDWGLRTDTQYF.

The chain combines TRBV6-1 with TRBJ1-2, with D possibly matching TRBD1 (5 bases). Trimming left V 3 bases short and J 4 bases short, with 12 bases between. CDR3 length equals 14 residues. The germline V gene encodes CDR1 MNHNS and CDR2 SASEGT. The CDR3 loop is CASSEGRQSYGYTF. As DNA, the CDR3 is TGTGCCAGCAGTGAGGGGCGGCAGAGCTATGGCTACACCTTC.

V gene TRBV19 combines with J gene TRBJ2-7, with D possibly matching TRBD2 (5 bases). Germline V gene sequence: CDR1 LNHDA, CDR2 SQIVND (reference sequence). Trimming removed 4 bases from V and 2 bases from J, with 15 bases in between. This CDR3 comprises 15 residues. CDR3 DNA: TGTGCCAGTAGTACCACTCTCGAGGGAACCTACGAGCAGTACTTC. Encoded protein: CASSTTLEGTYEQYF.

The rearrangement uses TRBV6-1 and TRBJ1-2; the D is unclear. Trimming pared 7 bases from V and 7 bases from J, leaving 22 bases between. The CDR3 contains 15 residues. The germline gives CDR1 MNHNS, CDR2 SASEGT. CDR3 amino acids: CASTTPGLATGGYTF. CDR3 nucleotides: TGTGCCAGCACTACGCCAGGCCTCGCAACGGGTGGCTACACCTTC.

V and J are TRBV1 and TRBJ2-2; the D segment call TRBD2 is taken from the table without a DNA check. TRBV1 is an annotated pseudogene. The CDR3 has 15 amino acids. The CDR3 reads CTSSRLARGTGELFF. CDR3 nucleotide sequence: TGCACCAGCAGCCGGCTAGCGAGAGGCACCGGGGAGCTGTTTTTT.

This clone was counted only a few times. V gene TRBV11-1 combines with J gene TRBJ1-6; D is perhaps TRBD1 (5 bases). Germline loops: CDR1 SGHAT, CDR2 FQDESV (reference sequence). With 4 bases removed from V and 10 bases from J, the gap between germline ends came to 8 bases. The CDR3 sequence is 12 residues long. The CDR3 here is CASSSRGSPLHF. The CDR3 DNA sequence: TGTGCCAGCAGCTCGCGGGGCTCACCCCTCCACTTT.

The chain employs TRBV30 and TRBJ2-1; D is possibly TRBD2 (6 bases). Germline V gene sequence: CDR1 GTSNPN, CDR2 SVGIG (reference sequence). This CDR3 region has 16 residues. Trimming took off 5 bases at V and 0 bases at J, with 17 bases between the two ends. CDR3 in amino acids: CAWATGYGSSYNEQFF. The CDR3 DNA is TGTGCCTGGGCGACCGGTTACGGGAGCTCCTACAATGAGCAGTTCTTC.

CDR3 loop: CASSPGQTYEQYF. The CDR3 nucleotides are TGTGCCAGCTCACCCGGGCAGACCTACGAGCAGTACTTC. The V gene is TRBV18, the J gene TRBJ2-7; no firm D call. In germline, CDR1 is KGHSH, CDR2 LQKENI. V dropped 3 bases and J dropped 2 bases, with 8 bases sitting between them. The CDR3 covers 13 residues.

V gene TRBV7-8 combines with J gene TRBJ1-3; D remains unclear. The CDR3 runs 14 residues. V was cut by 9 bases and J by 0 bases, with 12 bases left in between. Per germline, CDR1 SGHVS and CDR2 FQNEAQ. For the CDR3, the DNA is TGTGCCAGAATCAGGCGGACCTCTGGAAACACCATATATTTT. Its protein is CARIRRTSGNTIYF.

The chain uses TRBV6-4 and TRBJ2-3, with a tentative D call TRBD1 (5 bases). Per the germline V gene, CDR1 is MRHNA and CDR2 is SNTAGT. This CDR3 is 15 amino acids long. The V end lost 3 bases, the J end lost 4 bases, and 14 bases lay between the germline ends. The CDR3 DNA reads TGTGCCAGCAGTGAGGGGCCCCAGGGTCCAGATACGCAGTATTTT. Translated, it gives CASSEGPQGPDTQYF.

The V call is TRBV28, the J call TRBJ2-1, with a possible D match to TRBD2 (5 bases). Per the germline V gene, CDR1 is MDHEN and CDR2 is SYDVKM. V was shortened by 8 bases and J by 1 base, with 18 bases between the two germline ends. CDR3 length equals 16 residues. The CDR3 DNA reads TGTGCCAGCGGAAAGGACTTTTTCAGGTCCTACAATGAGCAGTTCTTC. Translated, it gives CASGKDFFRSYNEQFF.

This chain joins TRBV9 and TRBJ2-1; D remains ambiguous. Looked up from germline, CDR1 is SGDLS and CDR2 is YYNGEE. This CDR3 is 13 amino acids long. V lost 0 bases and J lost 3, with 4 bases in between. CDR3 sequence (DNA): TGTGCCAGCAGCGTAGATCACTACAATGAGCAGTTCTTC. This translates into CASSVDHYNEQFF.

V and J are TRBV18 and TRBJ1-1, with unresolved D. The V end was cut by 5 bases, the J end by 4 bases, with 11 bases between. The CDR3 consists of 13 residues. In germline, CDR1 is KGHSH, CDR2 LQKENI. CDR3 residues: CASSTTGGTEAFF. As DNA, the CDR3 is TGTGCCAGCTCAACCACGGGTGGCACTGAAGCTTTCTTT.

V and J are TRBV6-4 and TRBJ1-4, with 10 nucleotides matching TRBD1. The CDR3 runs 14 residues. With V trimmed by 4 bases and J by 5 bases, 1 base remained unmatched. Germline values: CDR1 MRHNA, CDR2 SNTAGT. In nucleotides, the CDR3 is TGTGCCAGCAGTGTGGGACAGGGGAATGAAAAACTGTTTTTT. It translates to CASSVGQGNEKLFF.

In this sample, this clone turned up a few times. The chain carries TRBV2 and TRBJ1-2; no definite D call. CDR1 and CDR2 (germline): SNHLY, FYNNEI. V was cut by 4 bases and J by 0 bases, with 3 bases left in between. The CDR3 totals 12 residues. As DNA, the CDR3 is TGTGCCAGCAGTGCAGCTAACTATGGCTACACCTTC. Translating it yields CASSAANYGYTF.

The chain combines TRBV5-1 with TRBJ2-2; D is possibly TRBD2 (7 bases). The germline V and J ends were trimmed by 0 bases and 2 bases, with 11 bases remaining between them. Looked up from germline, CDR1 is SGHRS and CDR2 is YFSETQ. The CDR3 consists of 16 residues. CDR3 amino acids: CASSLEGGTNTGELFF. CDR3 sequence (DNA): TGCGCCAGCAGCTTGGAGGGAGGGACAAACACCGGGGAGCTGTTTTTT.

This chain links TRBV5-4 with TRBJ1-3; D unclear. CDR3 length: 16 amino acids. The germline V gene encodes CDR1 SGHNT and CDR2 YYREEE (reference sequence). Trimming pared 2 bases from V and 3 bases from J, leaving 15 bases between. CDR3 coding DNA: TGTGCCAGCAGCTTAGATGGACCGATAGGTGGAAACACCATATATTTT. It yields the protein CASSLDGPIGGNTIYF.

This chain links TRBV11-2 with TRBJ2-7; 7 nucleotides agree with TRBD1. The CDR3 runs 18 residues. The V gene end was trimmed by 2 bases and the J gene end by 1 base; junction bases not matched to a gene: 14. Germline assignment: CDR1 SGHAT and CDR2 FQNNGV. CDR3 sequence: CASSLLELVAGGSYEQYF. CDR3 sequence (DNA): TGTGCCAGCAGCTTACTCGAGTTGGTGGCAGGGGGATCCTACGAGCAGTACTTC.

This chain uses TRBV6-1 with TRBJ2-3, with D unclear. The CDR3 contains 13 residues. The germline gives CDR1 MNHNS, CDR2 SASEGT. Deletions cut 1 base from V and 6 bases from J, with 8 bases between. This CDR3 reads CASSEGERDTQYF. For the CDR3, the DNA is TGTGCCAGCAGTGAAGGGGAAAGGGATACGCAGTATTTT.

V and J are TRBV4-3 and TRBJ2-2, with D unresolved. In germline, CDR1 is LGHNA, CDR2 YSLEER. The CDR3 covers 12 residues. The V end was cut by 2 bases, the J end by 7 bases, with 5 bases between. The CDR3 sequence is CASSQWGGELFF. Written as DNA, the CDR3 is TGCGCCAGCAGCCAATGGGGCGGGGAGCTGTTTTTT.